This T cell receptor beta chain stems from a study of cytomegalovirus exposure and HLA in healthy donors. Overall study context: The platform used for the 120 or so validation repertoires matched that of the 600 to 800 first-cohort repertoires, a later analysis reported. Study observations and caveats: Confirmation in vitro established that a few CMV-associated chains were specific for CMV antigens. It was reported that the classifier diagnosed cytomegalovirus status with high specificity and sensitivity in both the original and validation cohorts.

With V trimmed by 3 bases and J by 8 bases, 4 bases remained unmatched. In germline, CDR1 is MGHRA, CDR2 YSYEKL. The CDR3 is 13 amino acids. The donors were part of the validation cohort of more than 90 subjects. That cohort was separate from the first cohort, which comprised 500 to 700 subjects. In the case of this clone: The antigen is not known.

Repertoires were generated with immunoSEQ multiplex PCR, while TCRdb's copy carries only in-frame clones and drops some. The sample comprises over 120,000 clones, over 80% of which are singletons, and roughly 4.8% rests with the top ten. This TCR was sampled from a man younger than 30 in good health and CMV-seropositive. The chain couples TRBV4-1 to TRBJ1-2, with TRBD1 matching over 9 bases. Sequencing input: PBMCs. The CDR3 nucleotides are TGCGCCAGCAGCCACACAGGGGGCAGCGGCTACACCTTC. Encoded protein: CASSHTGGSGYTF.